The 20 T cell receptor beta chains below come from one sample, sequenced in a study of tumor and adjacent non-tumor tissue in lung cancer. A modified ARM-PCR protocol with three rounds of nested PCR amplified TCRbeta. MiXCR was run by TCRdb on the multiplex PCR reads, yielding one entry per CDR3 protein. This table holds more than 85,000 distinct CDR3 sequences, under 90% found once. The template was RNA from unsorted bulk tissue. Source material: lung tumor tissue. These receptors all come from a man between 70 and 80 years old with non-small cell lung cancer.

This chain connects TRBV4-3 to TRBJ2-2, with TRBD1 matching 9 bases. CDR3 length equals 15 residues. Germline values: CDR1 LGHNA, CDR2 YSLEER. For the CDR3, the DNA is TGCTCTAGCAGCCTACAGGGGGCCGACACCGGGGAGCTGTTTTTT. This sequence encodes CSSSLQGADTGELFF.

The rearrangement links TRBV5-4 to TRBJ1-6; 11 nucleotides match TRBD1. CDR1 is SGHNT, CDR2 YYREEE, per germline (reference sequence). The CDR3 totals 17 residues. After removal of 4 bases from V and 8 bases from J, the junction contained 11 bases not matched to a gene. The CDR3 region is CASSTGTGGGIDSPLHF. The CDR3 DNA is TGTGCCAGCAGCACAGGGACAGGGGGAGGGATTGATTCACCCCTCCACTTT.

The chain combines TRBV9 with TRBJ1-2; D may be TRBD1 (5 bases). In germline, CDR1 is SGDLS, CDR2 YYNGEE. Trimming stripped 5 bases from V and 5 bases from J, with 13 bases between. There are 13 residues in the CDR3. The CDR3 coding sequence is TGTGCCAGCAGATCCGGGACTGGGTATGGCTACACCTTC. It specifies CASRSGTGYGYTF.

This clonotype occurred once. For the CDR3, the DNA is TGTGCCACCAGGACCGGGGCAGGGTTGGTCTCTGAAGCTTTCTTT. Its protein is CATRTGAGLVSEAFF. The chain uses TRBV6-5 and TRBJ1-1; D is possibly TRBD1 (5 bases). V was shortened by 10 bases and J by 6 bases, with 24 bases between the two germline ends. Looked up from germline, CDR1 is MNHEY and CDR2 is SVGAGI. This CDR3 comprises 15 residues.

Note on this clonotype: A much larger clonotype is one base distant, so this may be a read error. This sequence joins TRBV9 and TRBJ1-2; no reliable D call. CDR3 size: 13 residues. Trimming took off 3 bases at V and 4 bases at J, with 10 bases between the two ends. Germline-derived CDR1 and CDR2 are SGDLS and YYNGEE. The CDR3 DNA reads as TGTGCCAGCAGCGCCACAGAGGGCTATGGCTACACCTTC. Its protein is CASSATEGYGYTF.

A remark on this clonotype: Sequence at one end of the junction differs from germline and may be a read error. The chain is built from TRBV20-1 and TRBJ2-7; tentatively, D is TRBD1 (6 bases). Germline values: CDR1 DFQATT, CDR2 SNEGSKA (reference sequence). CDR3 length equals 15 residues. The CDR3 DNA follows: TGCATTGCTAGAGATGGGCGGACAGACACCTACGAGCAATACTTC. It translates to CIARDGRTDTYEQYF.

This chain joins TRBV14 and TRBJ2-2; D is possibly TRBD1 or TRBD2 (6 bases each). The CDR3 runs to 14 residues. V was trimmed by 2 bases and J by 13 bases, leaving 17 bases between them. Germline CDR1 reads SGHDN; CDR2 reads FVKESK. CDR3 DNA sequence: TGTGCCAGCAGCCAAACGAGGGGGGTCAGGGCGCTGTTTTTT. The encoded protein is CASSQTRGVRALFF.

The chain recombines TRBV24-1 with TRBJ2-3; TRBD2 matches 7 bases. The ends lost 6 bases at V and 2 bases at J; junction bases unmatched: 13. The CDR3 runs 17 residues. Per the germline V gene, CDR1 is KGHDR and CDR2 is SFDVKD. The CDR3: CATSKSGTTSVTDTQYF. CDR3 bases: TGTGCCACCAGTAAGAGCGGGACTACTAGTGTCACAGATACGCAGTATTTT.

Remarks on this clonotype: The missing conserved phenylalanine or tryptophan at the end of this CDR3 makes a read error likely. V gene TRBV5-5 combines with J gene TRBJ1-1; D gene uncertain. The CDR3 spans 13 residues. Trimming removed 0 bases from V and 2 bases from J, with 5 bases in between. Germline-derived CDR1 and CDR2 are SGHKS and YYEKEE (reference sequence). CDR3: CASSLDINTEAFL. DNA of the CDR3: TGTGCCAGCAGCTTGGACATTAACACTGAAGCTTTCCTT.

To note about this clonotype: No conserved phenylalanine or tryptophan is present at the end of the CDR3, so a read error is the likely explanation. CDR3: CASSTTMGDEQYY. CDR3 nucleotides: TGTGCCAGCAGCACAACCATGGGGGACGAGCAGTACTAC. The chain recombines TRBV13 with TRBJ2-7; D could derive from TRBD1 or TRBD2 (5 bases each). CDR1 is PRHDT and CDR2 is FYEKMQ in the germline V gene (reference sequence). There are 13 residues in the CDR3. V was cut by 5 bases and J by 5 bases, with 13 bases left in between.

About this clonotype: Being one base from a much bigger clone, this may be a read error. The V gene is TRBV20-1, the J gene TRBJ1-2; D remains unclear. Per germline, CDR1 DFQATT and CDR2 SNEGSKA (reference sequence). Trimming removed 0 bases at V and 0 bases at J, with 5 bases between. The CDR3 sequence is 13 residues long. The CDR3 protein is CSARDGANYGYTF. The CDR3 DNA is TGCAGTGCTAGAGACGGGGCTAACTATGGCTACACCTTC.

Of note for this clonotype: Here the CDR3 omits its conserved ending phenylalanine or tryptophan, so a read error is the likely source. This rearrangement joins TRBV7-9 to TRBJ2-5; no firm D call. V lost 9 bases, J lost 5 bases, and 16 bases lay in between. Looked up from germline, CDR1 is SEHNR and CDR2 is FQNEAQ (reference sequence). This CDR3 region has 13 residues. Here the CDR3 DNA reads TGTGCCAGTAGCCTCCCCAACGGGGAGACCCAGTACTTA. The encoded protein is CASSLPNGETQYL.

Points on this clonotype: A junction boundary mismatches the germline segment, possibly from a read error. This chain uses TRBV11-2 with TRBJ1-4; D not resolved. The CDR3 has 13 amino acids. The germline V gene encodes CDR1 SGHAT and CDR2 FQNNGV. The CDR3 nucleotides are TGTGCCTGCAGCTTAGTCAGAGGAGGAAGATTGTTTTTT. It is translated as CACSLVRGGRLFF.

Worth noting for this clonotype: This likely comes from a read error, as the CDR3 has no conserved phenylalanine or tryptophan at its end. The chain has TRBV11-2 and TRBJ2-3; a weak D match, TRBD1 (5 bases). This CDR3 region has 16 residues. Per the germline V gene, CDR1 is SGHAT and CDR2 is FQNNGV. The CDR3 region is CAGSLAQGGSTDTQYL. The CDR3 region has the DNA TGTGCCGGCAGCTTAGCTCAGGGTGGAAGCACAGATACGCAGTATTTG.

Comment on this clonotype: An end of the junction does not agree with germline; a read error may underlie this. CDR3 DNA sequence: TGTGCCAGCATCTTGGCCGGACTTGTTGGGGAGACCCAGTACTTC. Protein product: CASILAGLVGETQYF. V is TRBV5-4 and J is TRBJ2-5; D possibly corresponds to TRBD2 (5 bases). This CDR3 spans 15 amino acids. Germline V gene data show CDR1 as SGHNT and CDR2 as YYREEE (reference sequence). The entire variable domain, with the rest obtained from reference TRBV5-4 and TRBJ2-5, is as follows: ETGVTQSPTHLIKTRGQQVTLRCSSQSGHNTVSWYQQALGQGPQFIFQYYREEENGRGNFPPRFSGLQFPNYSSELNVNALELDDSALYLCASILAGLVGETQYFGPGTRLLVL.

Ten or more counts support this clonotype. This CDR3 is CASSVSGLGRSTGELFF. CDR3 DNA sequence: TGCGCCAGCAGTGTTTCAGGACTAGGTCGGTCCACCGGGGAGCTGTTTTTT. This chain connects TRBV10-2 to TRBJ2-2; 7 bases align to TRBD2. With 4 bases clipped from V and 4 bases from J, the junction kept 12 bases outside the gene matches. Germline CDR1 WSHSY, CDR2 SAAADI. This CDR3 is 17 amino acids long.

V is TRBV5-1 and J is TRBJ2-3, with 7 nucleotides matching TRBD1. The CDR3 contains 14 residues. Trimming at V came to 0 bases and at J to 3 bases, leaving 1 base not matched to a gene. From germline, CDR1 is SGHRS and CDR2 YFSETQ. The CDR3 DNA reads TGCGCCAGCAGCTTGGGGACAGGAACAGATACGCAGTATTTT. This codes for CASSLGTGTDTQYF.

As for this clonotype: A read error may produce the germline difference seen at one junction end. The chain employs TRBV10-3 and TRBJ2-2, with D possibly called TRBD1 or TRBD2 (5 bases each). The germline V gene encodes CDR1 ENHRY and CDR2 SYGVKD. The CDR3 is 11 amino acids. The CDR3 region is CVFSQSGRPTF. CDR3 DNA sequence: TGTGTCTTCAGCCAGTCGGGACGTCCTACGTTT.

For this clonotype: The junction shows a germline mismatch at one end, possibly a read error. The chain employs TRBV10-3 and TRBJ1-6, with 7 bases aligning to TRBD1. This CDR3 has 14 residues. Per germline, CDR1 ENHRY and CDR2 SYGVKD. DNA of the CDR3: TGTGACATCAATAGACAGGGACCTAATTCACCCTTCCACTTT. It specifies CDINRQGPNSPFHF.

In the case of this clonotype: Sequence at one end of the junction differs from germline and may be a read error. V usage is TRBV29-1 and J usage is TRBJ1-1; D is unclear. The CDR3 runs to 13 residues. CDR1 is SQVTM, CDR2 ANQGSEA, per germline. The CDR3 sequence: CSVSRRAYTEAFF. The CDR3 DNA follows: TGCAGCGTTTCACGACGGGCCTACACTGAAGCTTTCTTC.